Listed below are T cell receptor beta chains from one sample, sequenced in a study of shared clonotypes between healthy human individuals. Sequenced by immunoSEQ multiplex PCR; TCRdb stores in-frame clones only, minus some. This table holds roughly 2.2 million clones, just under 95% found once. Sequencing was carried out using naive CD4+ T cells from PBMCs. The receptor set was obtained from a man younger than 35 in good health. Some clones in this sample may be carry-over from other donors' samples. Both conserved end residues are part of each CDR3. Fields, in order: clone size, J gene, V gene, CDR3 length, D gene, CDR3 protein, CDR3 DNA. A D gene is named only where the DNA matches it firmly. Clone size is given for some rows only: seen once, a few or many times, or a class if the clone is expanded.

clone_size: -
j_call: TRBJ1-2
v_call: TRBV28
cdr3_length: 13
d_call: -
cdr3_aa: CASSLGGGPGYTF
cdr3_nt: TGTGCCAGCAGTTTAGGAGGGGGTCCGGGCTACACCTTC

clone_size: -
j_call: TRBJ1-2
v_call: TRBV18
cdr3_length: 14
d_call: TRBD1
cdr3_aa: CASSRQGRTDGYTF
cdr3_nt: TGTGCCAGCTCTCGACAGGGCCGGACGGATGGCTACACCTTC

clone_size: once
j_call: TRBJ1-1
v_call: TRBV27
cdr3_length: 13
d_call: -
cdr3_aa: CASMGRTNTEAFF
cdr3_nt: TGTGCCAGCATGGGGAGAACGAACACTGAAGCTTTCTTT

clone_size: -
j_call: TRBJ2-4
v_call: TRBV28
cdr3_length: 13
d_call: -
cdr3_aa: CASSPGPKRIQYF
cdr3_nt: TGTGCCAGCAGTCCTGGACCTAAGCGCATTCAGTACTTC

clone_size: -
j_call: TRBJ1-1
v_call: TRBV19
cdr3_length: 20
d_call: TRBD1
cdr3_aa: CASSMDPTGQGSTGRTEAFF
cdr3_nt: TGTGCCAGTAGTATGGACCCTACGGGACAGGGGTCGACCGGTCGGACTGAAGCTTTCTTT

clone_size: -
j_call: TRBJ1-4
v_call: TRBV5-1
cdr3_length: 16
d_call: TRBD1
cdr3_aa: CASSLNFGQGGEKLFF
cdr3_nt: TGCGCCAGCAGCTTGAATTTCGGACAGGGTGGTGAAAAACTGTTTTTT

clone_size: once
j_call: TRBJ1-2
v_call: TRBV19
cdr3_length: 14
d_call: -
cdr3_aa: CASSIDSRVYGYTF
cdr3_nt: TGTGCCAGTAGTATAGATTCCAGGGTGTATGGCTACACCTTC

clone_size: -
j_call: TRBJ2-7
v_call: TRBV9
cdr3_length: 15
d_call: TRBD1
cdr3_aa: CASSARTGRTYEQYF
cdr3_nt: TGTGCCAGCAGCGCACGGACAGGTCGGACCTACGAGCAGTACTTC

clone_size: few
j_call: TRBJ1-1
v_call: TRBV6-4
cdr3_length: 13
d_call: -
cdr3_aa: CASSYDSNTEAFF
cdr3_nt: TGTGCCAGCAGCTACGACAGCAACACTGAAGCTTTCTTT

clone_size: once
j_call: TRBJ1-1
v_call: TRBV11-2
cdr3_length: 13
d_call: TRBD1
cdr3_aa: CASGGQPNTEAFF
cdr3_nt: TGTGCCAGCGGGGGACAGCCGAACACTGAAGCTTTCTTT

clone_size: once
j_call: TRBJ2-3
v_call: TRBV6-1
cdr3_length: 11
d_call: -
cdr3_aa: CASSAIDTQYF
cdr3_nt: TGTGCCAGCAGCGCTATCGATACGCAGTATTTT

clone_size: -
j_call: TRBJ2-2
v_call: TRBV19
cdr3_length: 16
d_call: TRBD2
cdr3_aa: CASRDSGSPNTGELFF
cdr3_nt: TGTGCCAGTAGGGATAGCGGGAGCCCGAACACCGGGGAGCTGTTTTTT

clone_size: few
j_call: TRBJ1-5
v_call: TRBV2
cdr3_length: 15
d_call: -
cdr3_aa: CASSEQGRSNQPQHF
cdr3_nt: TGTGCCAGCAGTGAACAGGGTAGGAGCAATCAGCCCCAGCATTTT

clone_size: -
j_call: TRBJ2-7
v_call: TRBV7-2
cdr3_length: 13
d_call: -
cdr3_aa: CASSWSRTHEQYF
cdr3_nt: TGTGCCAGCAGTTGGAGTAGGACTCACGAGCAGTACTTC

clone_size: -
j_call: TRBJ1-2
v_call: TRBV25-1
cdr3_length: 14
d_call: -
cdr3_aa: CASSELERRYGYTF
cdr3_nt: TGTGCCAGCAGTGAATTGGAGAGACGGTATGGCTACACCTTC

clone_size: -
j_call: TRBJ2-7
v_call: TRBV28
cdr3_length: 13
d_call: -
cdr3_aa: CATTSTNSYEQYF
cdr3_nt: TGTGCCACCACGTCGACAAACTCCTACGAGCAGTACTTC

clone_size: -
j_call: TRBJ2-1
v_call: TRBV7-2
cdr3_length: 16
d_call: TRBD2
cdr3_aa: CASSFRRAGGDNEQFF
cdr3_nt: TGTGCCAGCAGCTTCAGGAGGGCGGGAGGGGACAATGAGCAGTTCTTC

clone_size: -
j_call: TRBJ1-3
v_call: TRBV2
cdr3_length: 13
d_call: -
cdr3_aa: CASSEGAGNTIYF
cdr3_nt: TGTGCCAGCAGTGAAGGGGCTGGAAACACCATATATTTT

clone_size: -
j_call: TRBJ2-1
v_call: TRBV25-1
cdr3_length: 18
d_call: TRBD2
cdr3_aa: CASSAGTSGTGSYNEQFF
cdr3_nt: TGTGCCAGCAGTGCCGGGACTAGCGGGACAGGCTCCTACAATGAGCAGTTCTTC

clone_size: once
j_call: TRBJ1-2
v_call: TRBV2
cdr3_length: 12
d_call: -
cdr3_aa: CASSELSYGYTF
cdr3_nt: TGTGCCAGCAGTGAATTAAGCTATGGCTACACCTTC

clone_size: -
j_call: TRBJ2-1
v_call: TRBV20-1
cdr3_length: 10
d_call: -
cdr3_aa: CSARFATRFF
cdr3_nt: TGCAGTGCTAGATTCGCTACCAGGTTCTTC

clone_size: -
j_call: TRBJ2-7
v_call: TRBV5-5
cdr3_length: 15
d_call: TRBD1
cdr3_aa: CASSSTGTASYEQYF
cdr3_nt: TGTGCCAGCAGCTCCACCGGGACAGCCTCCTACGAGCAGTACTTC

clone_size: -
j_call: TRBJ2-7
v_call: TRBV28
cdr3_length: 14
d_call: TRBD2
cdr3_aa: CASSTSGRHYEQYF
cdr3_nt: TGTGCCAGCAGTACTAGCGGGAGGCACTACGAGCAGTACTTC

clone_size: -
j_call: TRBJ2-7
v_call: TRBV29-1
cdr3_length: 13
d_call: -
cdr3_aa: CSVGSRSYSEQYF
cdr3_nt: TGCAGCGTTGGGTCCAGATCCTACAGCGAGCAGTACTTC

clone_size: -
j_call: TRBJ1-2
v_call: TRBV28
cdr3_length: 15
d_call: TRBD1
cdr3_aa: CASSSGQGGSYGYTF
cdr3_nt: TGTGCCAGCAGCTCAGGACAGGGGGGATCGTATGGCTACACCTTC

clone_size: -
j_call: TRBJ1-2
v_call: TRBV27
cdr3_length: 14
d_call: TRBD1
cdr3_aa: CASSRQGVDYGYTF
cdr3_nt: TGTGCCAGCAGTAGACAGGGGGTGGACTATGGCTACACCTTC

clone_size: -
j_call: TRBJ1-2
v_call: TRBV2
cdr3_length: 16
d_call: -
cdr3_aa: CASSEYGVLGNYGYTF
cdr3_nt: TGTGCCAGCAGTGAATATGGTGTGTTGGGTAACTATGGCTACACCTTC

clone_size: -
j_call: TRBJ2-3
v_call: TRBV7-2
cdr3_length: 14
d_call: TRBD2
cdr3_aa: CASSRGLAGDTQYF
cdr3_nt: TGTGCCAGCAGCCGGGGACTAGCGGGAGATACGCAGTATTTT

clone_size: -
j_call: TRBJ2-1
v_call: TRBV7-2
cdr3_length: 16
d_call: TRBD2
cdr3_aa: CASSLRASGTINEQFF
cdr3_nt: TGTGCCAGCAGCTTAAGGGCTAGCGGGACCATCAATGAGCAGTTCTTC

clone_size: -
j_call: TRBJ1-2
v_call: TRBV7-6
cdr3_length: 15
d_call: TRBD1
cdr3_aa: CASSPGQEANYGYTF
cdr3_nt: TGTGCCAGCAGCCCAGGACAGGAAGCTAACTATGGCTACACCTTC

clone_size: -
j_call: TRBJ1-2
v_call: TRBV19
cdr3_length: 12
d_call: -
cdr3_aa: CATTGFTHGYTF
cdr3_nt: TGTGCCACCACAGGGTTTACCCATGGCTACACCTTC

clone_size: -
j_call: TRBJ2-3
v_call: TRBV7-2
cdr3_length: 13
d_call: -
cdr3_aa: CASSLPPPDTQYF
cdr3_nt: TGTGCCAGCAGCCTCCCCCCCCCAGATACGCAGTATTTT

clone_size: -
j_call: TRBJ2-7
v_call: TRBV11-1
cdr3_length: 19
d_call: TRBD1
cdr3_aa: CASSLAQGTGGGRAYEQYF
cdr3_nt: TGTGCCAGCAGCTTAGCGCAGGGGACAGGGGGCGGCAGAGCCTACGAGCAGTACTTC

clone_size: -
j_call: TRBJ2-5
v_call: TRBV2
cdr3_length: 15
d_call: -
cdr3_aa: CASSVDYPRKETQYF
cdr3_nt: TGTGCCAGCAGTGTCGACTATCCCCGTAAAGAGACCCAGTACTTC

clone_size: -
j_call: TRBJ2-3
v_call: TRBV7-2
cdr3_length: 14
d_call: -
cdr3_aa: CASRAVRNTDTQYF
cdr3_nt: TGTGCCAGCAGGGCGGTACGCAACACAGATACGCAGTATTTT

clone_size: -
j_call: TRBJ2-1
v_call: TRBV9
cdr3_length: 15
d_call: TRBD2
cdr3_aa: CASSPREGAYNEQFF
cdr3_nt: TGTGCCAGCAGCCCCCGGGAGGGAGCCTACAATGAGCAGTTCTTC

clone_size: -
j_call: TRBJ2-7
v_call: TRBV27
cdr3_length: 10
d_call: -
cdr3_aa: CASSPGEQYF
cdr3_nt: TGTGCCAGCAGTCCCGGTGAGCAGTACTTC

clone_size: -
j_call: TRBJ2-7
v_call: TRBV7-9
cdr3_length: 14
d_call: -
cdr3_aa: CASSLGDGTYEQYF
cdr3_nt: TGTGCCAGCAGCTTAGGGGATGGTACGTACGAGCAGTACTTC

clone_size: -
j_call: TRBJ2-1
v_call: TRBV9
cdr3_length: 16
d_call: TRBD1
cdr3_aa: CASSARGQVKYNEQFF
cdr3_nt: TGTGCCAGCAGCGCCAGAGGACAGGTAAAATACAATGAGCAGTTCTTC

clone_size: -
j_call: TRBJ2-1
v_call: TRBV28
cdr3_length: 12
d_call: -
cdr3_aa: CASRLLYNEQFF
cdr3_nt: TGTGCCAGCAGGTTACTGTACAATGAGCAGTTCTTC

clone_size: -
j_call: TRBJ1-2
v_call: TRBV6-5
cdr3_length: 14
d_call: TRBD1
cdr3_aa: CASSYADRPGGYTF
cdr3_nt: TGTGCCAGCAGTTACGCGGACAGGCCCGGGGGCTACACCTTC

clone_size: few
j_call: TRBJ1-1
v_call: TRBV5-6
cdr3_length: 15
d_call: TRBD1
cdr3_aa: CASSYRGALDTEAFF
cdr3_nt: TGTGCCAGCAGTTACAGGGGGGCGCTGGACACTGAAGCTTTCTTT

clone_size: -
j_call: TRBJ2-7
v_call: TRBV5-1
cdr3_length: 13
d_call: -
cdr3_aa: CASSSTRLDEQYF
cdr3_nt: TGCGCCAGCAGCTCAACCCGCCTCGACGAGCAGTACTTC

clone_size: -
j_call: TRBJ1-4
v_call: TRBV5-1
cdr3_length: 15
d_call: -
cdr3_aa: CASSLEAAANEKLFF
cdr3_nt: TGCGCCAGCAGCTTGGAGGCAGCGGCTAATGAAAAACTGTTTTTT

clone_size: -
j_call: TRBJ2-3
v_call: TRBV5-1
cdr3_length: 18
d_call: TRBD2
cdr3_aa: CASSSGGTSGSTTDTQYF
cdr3_nt: TGCGCCAGCAGCTCGGGCGGGACTAGCGGGAGTACGACAGATACGCAGTATTTT

clone_size: once
j_call: TRBJ2-1
v_call: TRBV9
cdr3_length: 13
d_call: TRBD2
cdr3_aa: CASSAYSGNEQFF
cdr3_nt: TGTGCCAGCAGCGCCTATAGCGGGAATGAGCAGTTCTTC

clone_size: few
j_call: TRBJ1-5
v_call: TRBV11-1
cdr3_length: 13
d_call: -
cdr3_aa: CASSGDSNQPQHF
cdr3_nt: TGTGCCAGCAGCGGTGACAGCAATCAGCCCCAGCATTTT

clone_size: once
j_call: TRBJ2-1
v_call: TRBV14
cdr3_length: 14
d_call: -
cdr3_aa: CASSRLSSYNEQFF
cdr3_nt: TGTGCCAGCAGCCGGCTAAGCTCCTACAATGAGCAGTTCTTC

clone_size: -
j_call: TRBJ2-2
v_call: TRBV6-6
cdr3_length: 14
d_call: TRBD1
cdr3_aa: CASSRDRVSGELFF
cdr3_nt: TGTGCCAGCAGCCGGGACAGGGTGTCCGGGGAGCTGTTTTTT

clone_size: -
j_call: TRBJ2-2
v_call: TRBV7-3
cdr3_length: 15
d_call: -
cdr3_aa: CASSRTVQNTGELFF
cdr3_nt: TGTGCCAGCAGCAGGACAGTTCAGAACACCGGGGAGCTGTTTTTT

clone_size: -
j_call: TRBJ2-3
v_call: TRBV7-9
cdr3_length: 15
d_call: TRBD2
cdr3_aa: CASSTSGRAGDTQYF
cdr3_nt: TGTGCCAGCAGCACGAGCGGGAGGGCCGGGGATACGCAGTATTTT

clone_size: few
j_call: TRBJ1-1
v_call: TRBV18
cdr3_length: 14
d_call: -
cdr3_aa: CASSPKDPNTEAFF
cdr3_nt: TGTGCCAGCTCACCTAAAGACCCGAACACTGAAGCTTTCTTT